This entry lists 23 T cell receptor beta chains sequenced from one sample in a study of cytomegalovirus exposure and HLA in healthy donors. PCR amplification relied on 60 Vbeta primers (plus 13 Jbeta primers). Measured with immunoSEQ multiplex PCR; TCRdb has only the in-frame clones, and not every one. The table gives roughly 70,000 clones; the top ten clones make up under 3% of it. Material for sequencing was PBMCs. These receptors were collected from a man aged 35 to 55 in good health and CMV-seronegative.

V usage is TRBV27 and J usage is TRBJ2-2; no clear D. Germline V gene data show CDR1 as MNHEY and CDR2 as SMNVEV (reference sequence). Trimming cost V 5 bases and J 6 bases, with 4 bases left between them. The CDR3 runs to 11 residues. The CDR3 DNA follows: TGTGCCAGCAGTGAGGCCGGGGAGCTGTTTTTT. This translates into CASSEAGELFF.

The chain joins TRBV19 to TRBJ2-1; possibly TRBD1 for D (5 bases). The CDR3 loop spans 14 amino acids. V was clipped by 3 bases and J by 9 bases, with 15 bases between them. Germline lookup yields CDR1 LNHDA and CDR2 SQIVND (reference sequence). Written as DNA, the CDR3 is TGTGCCAGTAGTATGGGCACGACAGTCGGTGAGCAGTTCTTC. Encoded protein: CASSMGTTVGEQFF.

The chain has TRBV6-1 and TRBJ2-7, with 12 bases aligning to TRBD2. CDR3 length: 15 amino acids. V gave up 7 bases and J gave up 0 bases; unmatched junction bases: 4. Germline V gene data show CDR1 as MNHNS and CDR2 as SASEGT. CDR3 residues: CASTRTSGDSYEQYF. CDR3 coding DNA: TGTGCCAGCACCAGGACTAGCGGGGACTCCTACGAGCAGTACTTC.

The chain couples TRBV5-1 to TRBJ2-5; the D is unclear. Germline V gene sequence: CDR1 SGHRS, CDR2 YFSETQ. CDR3 size: 14 residues. V shed 2 bases and J shed 5 bases, with 13 bases lying between them. The CDR3 here is CASSFGEVRETQYF. CDR3 coding DNA: TGCGCCAGCAGCTTTGGCGAGGTGCGGGAGACCCAGTACTTC.

The chain has TRBV4-1 and TRBJ2-7, with TRBD2 matching 7 bases. Germline assignment: CDR1 MGHRA and CDR2 YSYEKL. Losses at the gene ends were 1 base for V and 7 bases for J; bases not matched to a gene: 10. The CDR3 extends over 15 amino acids. The CDR3 sequence: CASSQGLVGGKEQYF. The CDR3 DNA reads as TGCGCCAGCAGCCAAGGTTTAGTGGGGGGGAAGGAGCAGTACTTC.

The rearrangement joins TRBV10-3 to TRBJ2-5, with D maybe TRBD1 (7 bases). This CDR3 spans 13 amino acids. V shed 8 bases and J shed 5 bases, with 15 bases lying between them. Per germline, CDR1 ENHRY and CDR2 SYGVKD. CDR3 sequence reads: CAIRPGGRETQYF. The DNA of the CDR3 is TGTGCCATCCGCCCAGGGGGGAGGGAGACCCAGTACTTC.

The rearrangement joins TRBV11-2 to TRBJ1-1, with TRBD1 identical over 10 bases. The germline CDR1 and CDR2 sequences are SGHAT and FQNNGV. The V and J ends lost 0 bases and 4 bases, in that order; junction bases with no gene match: 5. The CDR3 consists of 16 residues. The CDR3 loop reads CASSLERGTGVTEAFF. As DNA, the CDR3 is TGTGCCAGCAGCTTAGAAAGGGGGACAGGGGTCACTGAAGCTTTCTTT.

This rearrangement joins TRBV5-4 to TRBJ2-7, with D perhaps matching TRBD2 (6 bases). Germline V gene data show CDR1 as SGHNT and CDR2 as YYREEE (reference sequence). The CDR3 contains 15 residues. With 3 bases removed from V and 0 bases from J, the gap between germline ends came to 13 bases. CDR3 in DNA: TGTGCCAGCAGCTCGGGACTTCAGAGCTCCTACGAGCAGTACTTC. As protein: CASSSGLQSSYEQYF.

This chain links TRBV19 with TRBJ2-7; D perhaps matches TRBD1 (6 bases). V gave up 0 bases and J gave up 4 bases, with 13 bases separating them. CDR3 length: 15 residues. CDR1 is LNHDA and CDR2 is SQIVND in the germline V gene (reference sequence). The CDR3 here is CASSIDQDRKYEQYF. Here the CDR3 DNA reads TGTGCCAGTAGTATAGATCAGGACAGAAAGTACGAGCAGTACTTC.

V usage is TRBV5-8 and J usage is TRBJ2-5, with 7 positions matching TRBD2. This CDR3 spans 14 amino acids. Germline CDR1 and CDR2: SGHTS and YDEGEE. V gave up 3 bases and J gave up 2 bases; unmatched junction bases: 4. CDR3 residues: CASSSGTIQETQYF. Here the CDR3 DNA reads TGTGCCAGCAGCTCAGGGACTATACAAGAGACCCAGTACTTC.

J is TRBJ2-7 and V is TRBV19, with 12 bases aligning to TRBD2. This CDR3 contains 14 residues. Trimming took 5 bases from V and 6 from J; bases not matched to a gene: 5. Germline CDR1 reads LNHDA; CDR2 reads SQIVND (reference sequence). The CDR3 sequence: CASSPSGGAVEQYF. The CDR3 DNA reads as TGTGCCAGTAGTCCTAGCGGGGGGGCCGTCGAGCAGTACTTC.

The chain is built from TRBV6-6 and TRBJ1-5; 7 nucleotides agree with TRBD1. There are 16 residues in the CDR3. V shed 2 bases, J shed 1 base, and the junction held 5 bases outside the gene matches. Per germline, CDR1 MNHNY and CDR2 SVGAGI (reference sequence). In DNA, the CDR3 is TGTGCCAGCAGTTACCCAGGGACAGCAAGCAATCAGCCCCAGCATTTT. The encoded protein is CASSYPGTASNQPQHF.

This chain joins TRBV27 and TRBJ1-2, with D perhaps TRBD1 (5 bases). V was cut by 2 bases and J by 4 bases, with 11 bases left in between. Germline V gene sequence: CDR1 MNHEY, CDR2 SMNVEV (reference sequence). This CDR3 has 14 amino acids. The CDR3 is CASSLQGLGYGYTF. DNA of the CDR3: TGTGCCAGCAGTTTACAGGGTCTCGGCTATGGCTACACCTTC.

V is TRBV19 and J is TRBJ2-7; TRBD1 agrees at 10 bases. Germline V CDR1 and CDR2: LNHDA, SQIVND (reference sequence). The CDR3 runs 14 residues. Germline trimming cut 3 bases from V and 5 bases from J; bases unmatched to any gene: 4. As DNA, the CDR3 is TGTGCCAGTAGTATCGACAGGGGGCTAGACGAGCAGTACTTC. It translates to CASSIDRGLDEQYF.

The chain couples TRBV19 to TRBJ2-1; TRBD2 aligns across 7 bases. V lost 6 bases, J lost 2 bases, and 4 bases stayed unmatched. The germline gives CDR1 LNHDA, CDR2 SQIVND (reference sequence). The CDR3 contains 14 residues. The CDR3 region has the DNA TGTGCCAGTAGGAGCGGGGAGACCTACAATGAGCAGTTCTTC. Protein: CASRSGETYNEQFF.

The J gene is TRBJ2-1, the V gene TRBV5-6; tentative D call: TRBD2 (5 bases). V gave up 3 bases and J gave up 7 bases, with 8 bases separating them. Germline assignment: CDR1 SGHDT and CDR2 YYEEEE. CDR3 size: 12 residues. For the CDR3, the DNA is TGTGCCAGCAGCTATGGCGGGAATGAGCAGTTCTTC. Encoded protein: CASSYGGNEQFF.

This chain links TRBV7-9 with TRBJ1-4; 7 nucleotides agree with TRBD1. Losses at the gene ends were 1 base for V and 5 bases for J; bases not matched to a gene: 4. Germline V lookup: CDR1 SEHNR, CDR2 FQNEAQ (reference sequence). The CDR3 consists of 15 residues. CDR3 loop: CASSLGGQPNEKLFF. CDR3 nucleotides: TGTGCCAGCAGCTTAGGGGGACAGCCAAATGAAAAACTGTTTTTT. Based on the CDR3 plus reference TRBV7-9 and TRBJ1-4, the full variable domain is DTGVSQNPRHKITKRGQNVTFRCDPISEHNRLYWYRQTLGQGPEFLTYFQNEAQLEKSRLLSDRFSAERPKGSFSTLEIQRTEQGDSAMYLCASSLGGQPNEKLFFGSGTQLSVL.

The chain combines TRBV6-4 with TRBJ2-3; TRBD2 matches 10 bases. The V and J ends lost 7 bases and 4 bases, in that order; junction bases with no gene match: 14. Germline V CDR1 and CDR2: MRHNA, SNTAGT. This CDR3 is built from 17 residues. CDR3 loop: CASTTRLSGGAADTQYF. CDR3 nucleotide sequence: TGTGCCAGCACCACGAGATTAAGCGGGGGGGCCGCAGATACGCAGTATTTT.

In DNA, the CDR3 is TGCAGCGTAGGCCTCAGACAGGGGACCACAGATACGCAGTATTTT. Its protein is CSVGLRQGTTDTQYF. The gene calls are TRBV29-1 and TRBJ2-3, with 8 bases lining up with TRBD1. Germline V lookup: CDR1 SQVTM, CDR2 ANQGSEA. Trimming at V came to 6 bases and at J to 2 bases, leaving 10 bases not matched to a gene. The CDR3 runs 15 residues.

The chain is built from TRBV19 and TRBJ1-5, with D unresolved. Between the trimmed V and J ends, which lost 6 bases and 4 bases, there was a span of 10 bases. The length of the CDR3 is 13 residues. CDR1 and CDR2 (germline): LNHDA, SQIVND (reference sequence). Written as DNA, the CDR3 is TGTGCCAGTAGCAGAACGCAAAATCAGCCCCAGCATTTT. The encoded protein is CASSRTQNQPQHF.

The chain joins TRBV6-5 to TRBJ1-1; 7 positions agree with TRBD1. The J segment lost 1 base and the V segment lost 7 bases, leaving 3 bases of the junction unmatched. Germline CDR1 is MNHEY and CDR2 is SVGAGI. The CDR3 covers 13 residues. This CDR3 is CASKGTANTEAFF. CDR3 sequence (DNA): TGTGCCAGCAAGGGGACAGCGAACACTGAAGCTTTCTTT.

The CDR3, as DNA: TGCAGCGTTGAATCATCGGGTGTGGAGGGCTACACCTTC. Translation gives CSVESSGVEGYTF. The rearrangement links TRBV29-1 to TRBJ1-2; D call uncertain. The germline CDR1 and CDR2 sequences are SQVTM and ANQGSEA. This CDR3 has 13 residues. V lost 2 bases and J lost 8, with 15 bases in between.

The J gene is TRBJ2-1, the V gene TRBV29-1, with 8 bases lining up with TRBD2. Germline V gene sequence: CDR1 SQVTM, CDR2 ANQGSEA. The CDR3 contains 14 residues. The junction had 9 bases not matched to a gene; V was cut back by 2 bases and J by 9 bases. The CDR3 reads CSVEHDGGAGEQFF. In DNA, the CDR3 is TGCAGCGTTGAACATGACGGGGGGGCGGGTGAGCAGTTCTTC.